One and the same sample provided the 25 T cell receptor beta chains below, sequenced in a study of T-cell reconstitution after alpha-beta-depleted transplantation in children. Unique molecular identifiers were built into the TCRbeta library. TCRdb called the PCR reads again in MiXCR, with one record for every CDR3 protein. In the table there are hundreds of thousands of distinct CDR3 sequences, around 12% of which are singletons. The sequences come from PBMCs, collected before TCRalphabeta/CD19-depleted stem cell transplant. The receptor source for this set is a girl aged 2 to 9 with congenital amegakaryocytic thrombocytopenia, due to receive a stem cell transplant.

The chain combines TRBV18 with TRBJ2-7; 10 bases are a match to TRBD2. The J segment lost 7 bases and the V segment lost 9 bases, leaving 15 bases of the junction unmatched. The CDR3 extends over 15 amino acids. Per the germline V gene, CDR1 is KGHSH and CDR2 is LQKENI. The CDR3 loop reads CASRAGGPQVGEQYF. The CDR3 DNA follows: TGTGCCAGTCGAGCGGGAGGGCCTCAAGTGGGGGAGCAGTACTTC.

The rearrangement links TRBV7-9 to TRBJ2-2; D is possibly TRBD1 (5 bases). Trimming removed 5 bases at V and 1 base at J, with 17 bases between. The CDR3 is 17 residues long. The germline gives CDR1 SEHNR, CDR2 FQNEAQ (reference sequence). The CDR3 nucleotides are TGTGCCAGCAGCCCGCACCCAGGGTTACAGAACACCGGGGAGCTGTTTTTT. As protein: CASSPHPGLQNTGELFF.

There are many counts of this clonotype. The chain employs TRBV29-1 and TRBJ1-2; 8 bases fit TRBD1. In germline, CDR1 is SQVTM, CDR2 ANQGSEA. This CDR3 comprises 17 residues. V gave up 6 bases and J gave up 7 bases; unmatched junction bases: 22. The chain's CDR3 is CSVMDSGIQGARGGYTF. The CDR3 coding sequence is TGCAGCGTCATGGATTCTGGTATTCAGGGGGCAAGAGGTGGCTACACCTTC.

In this sample, this clonotype turned up many times. This may stem from a read error, because a much larger clone lies one nucleotide away. CDR3 in amino acids: CASSLGQVAYEQYF. The CDR3 DNA is TGCGCCAGCAGCTTGGGACAGGTGGCCTACGAGCAGTACTTC. V gene TRBV5-1 combines with J gene TRBJ2-7; D is perhaps TRBD1 (6 bases). This CDR3 region has 14 residues. V was clipped by 0 bases and J by 2 bases, with 9 bases between them. Germline CDR1 and CDR2: SGHRS and YFSETQ.

Of note for this clonotype: A read error is possible here, since a much larger clone lies one base away. The chain combines TRBV20-1 with TRBJ2-1; D possibly corresponds to TRBD2 (7 bases). The germline CDR1 and CDR2 sequences are DFQATT and SNEGSKA (reference sequence). The CDR3 contains 13 residues. CDR3 protein: CSVLRGARNERFF. The CDR3 DNA reads as TGCAGTGTCCTACGGGGGGCGCGCAATGAGCGGTTCTTC.

This clonotype was recorded many times. The CDR3 DNA reads as TGCAGTGCTAGAGCAGGGGAGACCCAGTACTTC. Its protein product is CSARAGETQYF. This rearrangement joins TRBV20-1 to TRBJ2-5; D might be TRBD1 (5 bases). The CDR3 has 11 residues. Trimming stripped 1 base from V and 5 bases from J, with 5 bases between. From germline, CDR1 is DFQATT and CDR2 SNEGSKA (reference sequence).

The sample holds a few counts of this clonotype. The CDR3 here is CSARTALSSTLDEQFF. The CDR3 DNA follows: TGCAGTGCTAGAACCGCTTTGTCTTCGACTCTCGATGAGCAGTTCTTC. The chain recombines TRBV20-1 with TRBJ2-1; D is uncertain. The CDR3 has 16 residues. V gave up 2 bases and J gave up 8 bases, with 22 bases separating them. Germline CDR1 DFQATT, CDR2 SNEGSKA (reference sequence).

This clonotype was counted a few times. The CDR3 loop reads CASSLLDGSIDTQYF. CDR3 sequence (DNA): TGCGCCAGCAGCTTGCTGGACGGATCAATAGATACGCAGTATTTT. The chain links TRBV5-1 to TRBJ2-3, with D uncertain. The CDR3 extends over 15 amino acids. The germline CDR1 and CDR2 sequences are SGHRS and YFSETQ. V lost 1 base, J lost 5 bases, and 14 bases lay in between.

The chain links TRBV12-3 or TRBV12-4 to TRBJ2-7; 8 nucleotides match TRBD2. CDR3 size: 12 residues. Germline trimming cut 8 bases from V and 4 bases from J; bases unmatched to any gene: 4. Here the CDR3 reads CASRREGYEQYF. CDR3 bases: TGTGCCAGCCGCCGGGAGGGGTACGAGCAGTACTTC.

V and J are TRBV28 and TRBJ2-3, with TRBD1 as a possible D gene (5 bases). CDR3 length: 14 amino acids. Trimming left V 3 bases short and J 4 bases short, with 11 bases between. Germline V CDR1 and CDR2: MDHEN, SYDVKM. CDR3 nucleotides: TGTGCCAGCAGTTTCGGGCAAGGGGCAGATACGCAGTATTTT. Translation: CASSFGQGADTQYF.

The sample holds many counts of this clonotype. The chain combines TRBV20-1 with TRBJ2-7, with TRBD2 identical over 10 bases. Germline V gene sequence: CDR1 DFQATT, CDR2 SNEGSKA (reference sequence). This CDR3 spans 16 amino acids. V lost 6 bases to trimming and J lost 6 bases; unmatched junction nucleotides: 17. The CDR3 DNA follows: TGCAGTGCCCGGGTACCTAGCGGGAGTACTTCTCGCGAGCAGTACTTC. Translated, it gives CSARVPSGSTSREQYF.

V and J are TRBV7-9 and TRBJ2-5; maybe TRBD1 (5 bases). CDR3 length: 15 amino acids. With 1 base removed from V and 2 bases from J, the gap between germline ends came to 11 bases. Germline loops: CDR1 SEHNR, CDR2 FQNEAQ (reference sequence). The CDR3 sequence is CASSLGDSIQETQYF. Written as DNA, the CDR3 is TGTGCCAGCAGCTTAGGAGACAGTATACAAGAGACCCAGTACTTC. The variable domain in full, completed from reference TRBV7-9 and TRBJ2-5, reads DTGVSQNPRHKITKRGQNVTFRCDPISEHNRLYWYRQTLGQGPEFLTYFQNEAQLEKSRLLSDRFSAERPKGSFSTLEIQRTEQGDSAMYLCASSLGDSIQETQYFGPGTRLLVL.

This clonotype occurred many times. The chain carries TRBV5-1 and TRBJ1-4, with TRBD1 matching 7 bases. This CDR3 is 18 amino acids long. CDR1 is SGHRS, CDR2 YFSETQ, per germline. Trimming at V came to 2 bases and at J to 3 bases, leaving 13 bases not matched to a gene. The CDR3 DNA follows: TGCGCCAGCAGCTTCGGCCTAAAAACAGGGGAGCCTAATGAAAAACTGTTTTTT. It translates to CASSFGLKTGEPNEKLFF.

This clonotype was picked up a small number of times. The rearrangement links TRBV4-1 to TRBJ1-5; TRBD1 agrees at 8 bases. Germline-derived CDR1 and CDR2 are MGHRA and YSYEKL. The CDR3 sequence is 18 residues long. V lost 1 base to trimming and J lost 6 bases; unmatched junction nucleotides: 14. The CDR3 here is CASSQVPGGGEEGQPQHF. In DNA, the CDR3 is TGCGCCAGCAGCCAAGTTCCAGGGGGCGGAGAGGAGGGTCAGCCCCAGCATTTT.

This clonotype was detected a few times. The chain carries TRBV6-5 and TRBJ1-1; D uncertain. The germline V gene has CDR1 MNHEY and CDR2 SVGAGI. This CDR3 spans 16 amino acids. Trimming removed 2 bases at V and 1 base at J, with 14 bases between. The CDR3 DNA follows: TGTGCCAGCAGTTACGGGAGGGAGAGCCCGAACACTGAAGCTTTCTTT. This encodes CASSYGRESPNTEAFF.

This clonotype was recorded at least ten times. The chain uses TRBV5-1 and TRBJ2-7; TRBD2 matches 13 bases. The germline CDR1 and CDR2 sequences are SGHRS and YFSETQ. There are 19 residues in the CDR3. The trim removed 4 bases at V and 5 bases at J, leaving 18 bases unmatched. CDR3 in amino acids: CASSPYITRTSGRINEQYF. CDR3 in DNA: TGCGCCAGCAGCCCATACATTACCAGGACTAGCGGGAGAATAAACGAGCAGTACTTC.

The CDR3 DNA reads TGTGCCACCGACGGTAGCGGGAGGTTGGGAGATGAGCAGTTCTTC. Residues: CATDGSGRLGDEQFF. The chain links TRBV15 to TRBJ2-1; TRBD2 aligns across 10 bases. Per the germline V gene, CDR1 is LNHNV and CDR2 is YYDKDF (reference sequence). This CDR3 contains 15 residues. V lost 8 bases and J lost 8; bases outside the gene matches: 12.

This clonotype came up many times. The genes are TRBV20-1 and TRBJ2-7; D perhaps matches TRBD1 (5 bases). V lost 2 bases to trimming and J lost 1 base, with 9 bases between them. Per germline, CDR1 DFQATT and CDR2 SNEGSKA (reference sequence). This CDR3 has 13 amino acids. The CDR3 nucleotides read TGCAGTGCTAGATCGGCAGGGTCCTACGAGCAGTACTTC. It encodes CSARSAGSYEQYF.

About this clonotype itself: A clone one base away is much larger, so this may be a read error. This rearrangement joins TRBV4-1 to TRBJ2-1; the D is unclear. V lost 2 bases and J lost 9, with 20 bases in between. Germline V gives CDR1 MGHRA, CDR2 YSYEKL. The CDR3 runs to 16 residues. The CDR3 DNA sequence: TGCGCCAGCAGCCAAATAACAGAGCCCCTGGGCGGTGAGCAGTTCTTC. It encodes CASSQITEPLGGEQFF.

This clonotype was observed at least ten times. The J gene is TRBJ2-1, the V gene TRBV28, with TRBD2 identical over 14 bases. V shed 5 bases, J shed 7 bases, and the junction held 7 bases outside the gene matches. Germline CDR1 reads MDHEN; CDR2 reads SYDVKM. The CDR3 extends over 16 amino acids. The CDR3 nucleotides are TGTGCCAGCAGTACGCGGACTAGCGGGAGGATAAATGAGCAGTTCTTC. It yields the protein CASSTRTSGRINEQFF.

This clonotype has at least ten counts. CDR3 residues: CASSQGQGMTYEQYF. For the CDR3, the DNA is TGTGCCAGCAGCCAGGGACAGGGGATGACCTACGAGCAGTACTTC. This chain joins TRBV9 and TRBJ2-7, with TRBD1 matching 10 bases. V lost 4 bases and J lost 2; bases outside the gene matches: 6. There are 15 residues in the CDR3. Germline V lookup: CDR1 SGDLS, CDR2 YYNGEE.

This clonotype was counted at least ten times. The chain couples TRBV10-3 to TRBJ1-3, with D possibly TRBD1 on 5 matching bases. V lost 10 bases, J lost 0 bases, and 19 bases lay in between. There are 16 residues in the CDR3. Germline CDR1 and CDR2: ENHRY and SYGVKD. CDR3 amino acids: CATASRGDRSGNTIYF. CDR3 in DNA: TGTGCCACCGCGTCCCGGGGGGATCGCTCTGGAAACACCATATATTTT.

The chain recombines TRBV4-1 with TRBJ2-1, with 9 bases matching TRBD2. The CDR3 spans 15 residues. The trim removed 0 bases at V and 6 bases at J, leaving 3 bases unmatched. CDR1 MGHRA and CDR2 YSYEKL come from the germline V gene. CDR3 nucleotides: TGCGCCAGCAGCCAAGATGCGGGAGGGCTCAATGAGCAGTTCTTC. It specifies CASSQDAGGLNEQFF.

Details on this clonotype: This could be a read error, since a much larger clone is one nucleotide away. The V and J genes are TRBV9 and TRBJ2-4, with D possibly TRBD1 on 6 matching bases. Trimming cost V 6 bases and J 2 bases, with 18 bases left between them. CDR1 SGDLS and CDR2 YYNGEE come from the germline V gene. The CDR3 has 16 residues. Here the CDR3 reads CASTASQGRTKNIQYF. CDR3 in DNA: TGTGCCAGCACCGCATCCCAGGGGCGAACCAAAAACATTCAGTACTTC.

About this clonotype itself: A junction end diverges from the germline sequence, so it may reflect a read error. The chain links TRBV20-1 to TRBJ2-2; TRBD2 might be the D (6 bases). This CDR3 spans 14 amino acids. CDR1 and CDR2 from the germline V gene are DFQATT and SNEGSKA (reference sequence). In DNA, the CDR3 is TGCAGTGCAATCCGGAGGGTAAACACCGGGGGGCTGTTTTTT. Its translation: CSAIRRVNTGGLFF.